This TCR beta chain was captured in a study of T cells in Graves' hyperthyroidism and ophthalmopathy. Exclusion followed for patients with uncontrolled infection, other autoimmune disease, pregnancy or lactation. Findings and limits, study-wide: In simple terms, a model built on 13 V-J features told ophthalmopathy apart from stable hyperthyroidism. In validation, the model predicted ophthalmopathy. These predictions came a median about 6.5 months before onset.

Regions amplified from RNA transcripts were the TCR beta CDR3 regions. Researchers ran a first-round RT-PCR on the TCR CDR3 using the HTBI primer set. TCRdb passed the multiplex PCR reads through MiXCR, listing each CDR3 protein once. The sample comprises approximately 560,000 distinct CDR3 sequences, around 42% of which are singletons, and approximately 8.2% rests with the top ten. Notes on this clonotype: The antigen is not known.

Sequenced sample: peripheral blood or thyroid tissue (not recorded which). The TCR originated in a woman between 18 and 30 years old with Graves' hyperthyroidism.

CDR3 sequence: CASSPQEWTEAFF. CDR3 coding DNA: TGTGCCAGTAGTCCCCAGGAGTGGACTGAAGCTTTCTTT. The V call is TRBV19, the J call TRBJ1-1; D not certain. The CDR3 totals 13 residues. Germline V lookup: CDR1 LNHDA, CDR2 SQIVND (reference sequence). Trimming took off 5 bases at V and 5 bases at J, with 12 bases between the two ends.